The 16 T cell receptor beta chains below all came from one sample that was sequenced in a study of identical twins (dated by TCRdb to about 2016). Receptor libraries were prepared by 5' RACE. The instrument was an Illumina HiSeq 2000. TCRdb trimmed the raw reads at Q25, called clones with MiXCR and kept productive beta chains. When rows share a CDR3 protein, they turn into one entry using the most common DNA and genes. Here the sample has some 240,000 distinct CDR3 sequences; about 10% occur a single time. The top ten constitute 10% of the sample. Material for sequencing was memory T cells sorted from blood. In light of the paper, this sample's cell subset or site label describes: CD45RO+ enriched T cells. Receptors originate from a man in his forties or fifties in good health.

This clonotype was counted many times. The rearrangement uses TRBV24-1 and TRBJ1-5, with no clear D. V was shortened by 5 bases and J by 1 base, with 2 bases between the two germline ends. Looked up from germline, CDR1 is KGHDR and CDR2 is SFDVKD. The CDR3 has 12 amino acids. CDR3 sequence reads: CATSASNQPQHF. The CDR3 DNA is TGTGCCACCAGTGCGAGCAATCAGCCCCAGCATTTT.

Many counts were recorded for this clonotype. This chain joins TRBV5-1 and TRBJ2-3; 7 bases map to TRBD1. Germline V gives CDR1 SGHRS, CDR2 YFSETQ. The CDR3 is made up of 14 amino acids. V dropped 7 bases and J dropped 0; count of bases not matched to a gene: 5. The CDR3 sequence: CASSKGQSTDTQYF. The CDR3 DNA reads TGCGCCAGCTCAAAGGGACAGAGCACAGATACGCAGTATTTT.

This clonotype was found many times. This chain uses TRBV4-2 with TRBJ2-1; 13 positions match TRBD2. The CDR3 is 23 amino acids. CDR1 is LGHNA and CDR2 is YNFKEQ in the germline V gene. V shed 4 bases and J 0 bases; nucleotides not matched to a gene: 21. The CDR3 DNA sequence: TGTGCCAGCAGCCCGGACAGGGGAACAACTAGCGGGAGGGCCTCCTACTCCTACAATGAGCAGTTCTTC. Protein product: CASSPDRGTTSGRASYSYNEQFF.

This clonotype was observed many times. CDR3 sequence: CASSSDRDTEAFF. In DNA form, the CDR3 reads TGTGCCAGCAGTTCCGACAGGGACACTGAAGCTTTCTTT. The chain carries TRBV6-4 and TRBJ1-1, with 7 bases that match TRBD1. J gave up 3 bases and V 5 bases, and 3 bases lay outside the gene matches. Germline V CDR1 and CDR2: MRHNA, SNTAGT. The CDR3 is made up of 13 amino acids.

This chain links TRBV15 with TRBJ2-7; D might be TRBD1 or TRBD2, each matching 5 bases. CDR1 LNHNV and CDR2 YYDKDF come from the germline V gene (reference sequence). This CDR3 is built from 13 residues. The V end lost 5 bases, the J end lost 7 bases, and 15 bases lay between the germline ends. CDR3 nucleotide sequence: TGTGCCACCAGCGTCGGGGCTCCGGGGGAGCAGTACTTC. Its protein product is CATSVGAPGEQYF.

On this clonotype: One end of the junction fails to match germline, which may point to a read error. The V gene is TRBV7-3, the J gene TRBJ2-3; a weak D match, TRBD2 (6 bases). This CDR3 contains 15 residues. CDR1 is SGHTA and CDR2 is FQGTGA in the germline V gene. The CDR3 DNA reads as TGTGCCAGCAGCTTAACCCGGACTAACACAGATATGCAGTATTTT. Its protein product is CASSLTRTNTDMQYF.

This clonotype was recorded at least ten times. This chain links TRBV27 with TRBJ2-3, with TRBD2 matching 8 bases. The V gene end was trimmed by 6 bases and the J gene end by 2 bases; junction bases not matched to a gene: 13. CDR1 is MNHEY and CDR2 is SMNVEV in the germline V gene (reference sequence). This CDR3 spans 17 amino acids. This chain's CDR3 is CASRPTPGRGVTDTQYF. CDR3 DNA sequence: TGTGCCAGCAGACCTACTCCGGGGCGGGGGGTCACAGATACGCAGTATTTT.

Remarks on this clonotype: One end of the junction does not line up with germline, which may come from a read error. V gene TRBV7-2 combines with J gene TRBJ2-3; D possibly corresponds to TRBD2 (5 bases). Germline CDR1 is SGHTA and CDR2 is FQGNSA. The CDR3 runs 15 residues. CDR3 nucleotides: TGTGCCAGCAGCTTTACGGGAACCTACACAGATATGCAGTATTTT. Translated: CASSFTGTYTDMQYF.

The chain employs TRBV11-3 and TRBJ2-2, with TRBD2 matching over 7 bases. CDR3 length equals 14 residues. Trimming cost V 5 bases and J 7 bases; bases outside gene matches: 7. Germline V lookup: CDR1 SGHNT, CDR2 YENEEA. The DNA of the CDR3 is TGTGCCAGCAGCCTACATAGGACTAGCGGGGAGCTGTTTTTT. This codes for CASSLHRTSGELFF.

The CDR3 here is CASRTEQGINTGELFF. The DNA for the CDR3 is TGTGCCAGCAGGACCGAACAGGGGATTAACACCGGGGAGCTGTTTTTT. The genes are TRBV7-9 and TRBJ2-2, with TRBD1 identical over 7 bases. Germline V CDR1 and CDR2: SEHNR, FQNEAQ (reference sequence). The CDR3 consists of 16 residues. V was clipped by 6 bases and J by 2 bases; unmatched bases: 9.

The J gene is TRBJ2-7, the V gene TRBV18, with D possibly being TRBD1 (6 bases). The V gene's germline CDR1 is KGHSH and CDR2 LQKENI. V lost 0 bases to trimming and J lost 0 bases, with 12 bases between them. This CDR3 spans 16 amino acids. The CDR3 sequence: CASSPPRLGASYEQYF. The CDR3 DNA reads as TGTGCCAGCTCACCACCGAGGTTGGGGGCCTCCTACGAGCAGTACTTC.

This clonotype was recorded a few times. The chain recombines TRBV6-5 with TRBJ1-6; D is possibly TRBD1 (5 bases). Germline V gene lookup returns CDR1 MNHEY and CDR2 SVGAGI. V was pared by 2 bases and J by 6 bases, with 11 bases between. CDR3 length: 15 amino acids. The CDR3 spells CASSYTQQGNSPLHF. The CDR3 DNA is TGTGCCAGCAGTTACACCCAGCAGGGTAATTCACCCCTCCACTTT.

The chain recombines TRBV4-2 with TRBJ2-1; 9 bases are shared with TRBD1. This CDR3 contains 16 residues. V was clipped by 4 bases and J by 6 bases; unmatched bases: 10. Germline V gives CDR1 LGHNA, CDR2 YNFKEQ. CDR3 loop: CASSRKPGQGSNEQFF. Written as DNA, the CDR3 is TGTGCCAGCAGCCGGAAACCGGGACAGGGTTCCAATGAGCAGTTCTTC.

This rearrangement joins TRBV19 to TRBJ2-2; TRBD1 is a possible D gene (5 bases). Between the trimmed V and J ends, which lost 3 bases and 4 bases, there was a span of 15 bases. The germline V gene has CDR1 LNHDA and CDR2 SQIVND (reference sequence). There are 16 residues in the CDR3. CDR3 region: CASSIRTRSTTGELFF. For the CDR3, the DNA is TGTGCCAGTAGTATTCGGACAAGGTCAACCACCGGGGAGCTGTTTTTT.

J is TRBJ2-7 and V is TRBV20-1, with TRBD2 matching over 13 bases. CDR1 DFQATT and CDR2 SNEGSKA come from the germline V gene (reference sequence). This CDR3 spans 14 amino acids. The V and J ends lost 1 base and 12 bases, in that order; junction bases with no gene match: 9. The CDR3 sequence: CSARGTSGGYKRYF. CDR3 nucleotide sequence: TGCAGTGCTAGAGGGACTAGCGGGGGTTACAAGCGGTACTTC.

This clonotype showed up just a few times. The chain combines TRBV7-6 with TRBJ1-1, with TRBD1 identical over 7 bases. The V and J ends lost 5 bases and 0 bases, in that order; junction bases with no gene match: 12. This CDR3 comprises 17 residues. Germline V gene data show CDR1 as SGHVS and CDR2 as FNYEAQ. Here the CDR3 reads CASSKLISRGMNTEAFF. The CDR3 nucleotides are TGTGCCAGCAGCAAGCTTATAAGCAGGGGGATGAACACTGAAGCTTTCTTT.